A single sample gave rise to the 27 T cell receptor beta chains below, sequenced in a study of cytomegalovirus exposure and HLA in healthy donors. Amplification used 60 Vbeta primers and 13 Jbeta primers. Method: immunoSEQ multiplex PCR; TCRdb's copy keeps in-frame clones and lacks some. The top ten hold roughly 3.1% of the sample, which has roughly 140,000 clones, around three fifths seen once. Input material: PBMCs. The receptor source for this set is a woman between 25 and 40 years old in good health and CMV-seropositive.

The chain is built from TRBV19 and TRBJ2-3; maybe TRBD1 (5 bases). Trimming cost V 5 bases and J 4 bases, with 16 bases left between them. From germline, CDR1 is LNHDA and CDR2 SQIVND (reference sequence). The CDR3 is 15 amino acids. The DNA for the CDR3 is TGTGCCAGTAGTGGGGCTAGTCGTATTTCAGATACGCAGTATTTT. It yields the protein CASSGASRISDTQYF.

The rearrangement links TRBV6-5 to TRBJ2-1, with 7 bases aligning to TRBD1. Looked up from germline, CDR1 is MNHEY and CDR2 is SVGAGI. V lost 4 bases, J lost 7 bases, and 7 bases stayed unmatched. This CDR3 comprises 14 residues. In nucleotides, the CDR3 is TGTGCCAGCAGTTCCTTGACAGGGTTGAATGAGCAGTTCTTC. It encodes CASSSLTGLNEQFF.

In its sample, this clone was seen once. V is TRBV7-9 and J is TRBJ1-1; 7 nucleotides align to TRBD1. Trimming removed 3 bases from V and 7 bases from J; junction bases left unmatched: 2. Germline V CDR1 and CDR2: SEHNR, FQNEAQ (reference sequence). The CDR3 loop spans 12 amino acids. CDR3 sequence reads: CASSFRTGEAFF. CDR3 DNA: TGTGCCAGCAGCTTCCGGACAGGTGAAGCTTTCTTT.

V and J are TRBV7-2 and TRBJ1-4; TRBD1 matches 8 bases. The V and J ends lost 5 bases and 5 bases, in that order; junction bases with no gene match: 10. The CDR3 contains 16 residues. The germline V gene encodes CDR1 SGHTA and CDR2 FQGNSA. The CDR3 sequence is CASSTYGQGGNEKLFF. CDR3 nucleotide sequence: TGTGCCAGCAGCACCTATGGACAGGGAGGCAATGAAAAACTGTTTTTT.

The chain combines TRBV19 with TRBJ1-2, with D uncertain. Germline-derived CDR1 and CDR2 are LNHDA and SQIVND (reference sequence). This CDR3 region has 14 residues. Trimming pared 7 bases from V and 4 bases from J, leaving 16 bases between. The CDR3 protein is CASTTNPTLYGYTF. In DNA form, the CDR3 reads TGTGCCAGTACAACGAACCCCACTCTCTATGGCTACACCTTC.

The genes are TRBV6-1 and TRBJ1-2; D call uncertain. There are 14 residues in the CDR3. Germline CDR1 and CDR2: MNHNS and SASEGT. The V end lost 4 bases, the J end lost 4 bases, and 13 bases lay between the germline ends. The CDR3 DNA is TGTGCCAGCAGTGTTCTGGAGGGAGGCTATGGCTACACCTTC. Its protein product is CASSVLEGGYGYTF.

This clone was detected only a few times. The rearrangement links TRBV11-1 to TRBJ2-5, with 7 positions matching TRBD1. The J call may be wrong; the DNA end is better matched by TRBJ2-7. The CDR3 consists of 16 residues. The germline CDR1 and CDR2 sequences are SGHAT and FQDESV (reference sequence). The CDR3 region is CASSLLTGTASYEQYF. The CDR3 DNA reads as TGTGCCAGCAGCTTGCTAACCGGGACAGCTTCCTACGAGCAGTACTTC.

The chain has TRBV5-1 and TRBJ2-7; 8 nucleotides agree with TRBD1. The V and J ends lost 2 bases and 2 bases, in that order; junction bases with no gene match: 9. The CDR3 contains 16 residues. The germline gives CDR1 SGHRS, CDR2 YFSETQ. The CDR3 loop reads CASSFDKTGVAYEQYF. CDR3 nucleotides: TGCGCCAGCAGCTTTGACAAGACAGGGGTAGCCTACGAGCAGTACTTC.

V is TRBV29-1 and J is TRBJ1-4; D may be TRBD1 (6 bases). The V end lost 3 bases, the J end lost 7 bases, and 15 bases lay between the germline ends. The CDR3 is 14 residues long. CDR1 and CDR2 from the germline V gene are SQVTM and ANQGSEA. The CDR3 sequence is CSVEDSYSSEKLFF. In nucleotides, the CDR3 is TGCAGCGTTGAGGACAGCTACTCCTCTGAAAAACTGTTTTTT.

V usage is TRBV2 and J usage is TRBJ1-1; TRBD1 is a possible D gene (6 bases). V was pared by 8 bases and J by 4 bases, with 26 bases between. The CDR3 length is 17 residues. Germline V CDR1 and CDR2: SNHLY, FYNNEI. The CDR3 nucleotides are TGTGCCAGCCAACAAGAGACAGGAACCCTGGTAGGCACTGAAGCTTTCTTT. Protein product: CASQQETGTLVGTEAFF.

This clone rates as medium-sized. This chain joins TRBV10-2 and TRBJ1-4; D remains unclear. V lost 11 bases and J 7 bases, leaving 20 bases between the germline ends. CDR1 is WSHSY and CDR2 is SAAADI in the germline V gene. This CDR3 contains 14 residues. The CDR3, as DNA: TGCGCCTCCAAGGGAGCAACAGAGAGTGAAAAACTGTTTTTT. This encodes CASKGATESEKLFF.

V and J are TRBV5-1 and TRBJ1-4, with TRBD1 as a possible D gene (5 bases). The CDR3 sequence is 18 residues long. Trimming took off 0 bases at V and 8 bases at J, with 23 bases between the two ends. In germline, CDR1 is SGHRS, CDR2 YFSETQ. CDR3 region: CASSLGVSGGTAQEKLFF. In DNA, the CDR3 is TGCGCCAGCAGCTTGGGGGTGTCGGGGGGTACGGCCCAAGAAAAACTGTTTTTT.

The chain has TRBV2 and TRBJ2-1; no clear D. The V end lost 2 bases, the J end lost 5 bases, and 10 bases lay between the germline ends. The germline V gene has CDR1 SNHLY and CDR2 FYNNEI. CDR3 length: 14 residues. CDR3 amino acids: CASSESSWDNEQFF. CDR3 nucleotides: TGTGCCAGCAGTGAATCTAGTTGGGACAATGAGCAGTTCTTC.

The sample holds a few counts of this clone. The rearrangement links TRBV13 to TRBJ2-1; weak D call: TRBD2 (5 bases). The CDR3 consists of 16 residues. Germline V gene sequence: CDR1 PRHDT, CDR2 FYEKMQ (reference sequence). V lost 4 bases to trimming and J lost 6 bases, with 19 bases between them. The DNA of the CDR3 is TGTGCCAGCAGCTCGCGACTACCGGAGGAGACCAATGAGCAGTTCTTC. It translates to CASSSRLPEETNEQFF.

The chain links TRBV5-4 to TRBJ2-1; no definite D call. CDR1 and CDR2 from the germline V gene are SGHNT and YYREEE (reference sequence). The CDR3 spans 13 residues. Deletions cut 0 bases from V and 7 bases from J, with 8 bases between. As DNA, the CDR3 is TGTGCCAGCAGCTTGGTACATGTTAATGAGCAGTTCTTC. Translation: CASSLVHVNEQFF.

The chain recombines TRBV5-4 with TRBJ2-1, with D possibly matching TRBD2 (7 bases). CDR1 SGHNT and CDR2 YYREEE come from the germline V gene (reference sequence). The CDR3 has 16 amino acids. Trimming removed 1 base from V and 0 bases from J, with 11 bases in between. The DNA for the CDR3 is TGTGCCAGCAGCTTGAGGGGGGGGTTCTCCTACAATGAGCAGTTCTTC. It is translated as CASSLRGGFSYNEQFF.

This chain links TRBV6-5 with TRBJ2-5; D unresolved. Near its end, the DNA agrees better with TRBJ2-7, so the J call may be wrong. The CDR3 extends over 11 amino acids. The germline CDR1 and CDR2 sequences are MNHEY and SVGAGI. The CDR3 protein is CASGIAYEQYF. The DNA for the CDR3 is TGTGCCAGTGGAATAGCCTACGAGCAGTACTTC.

The chain links TRBV5-6 to TRBJ1-4; TRBD1 matches at 8 bases. V trimming: 4 bases; J trimming: 7 bases; junction bases outside the gene matches: 6. The CDR3 sequence is 14 residues long. Germline V gene sequence: CDR1 SGHDT, CDR2 YYEEEE. CDR3 coding DNA: TGTGCCAGCAGCCTACAGGGGGTGGCTGAAAAACTGTTTTTT. Protein: CASSLQGVAEKLFF.

The chain employs TRBV18 and TRBJ2-3, with 10 nucleotides matching TRBD1. The trim removed 5 bases at V and 4 bases at J, leaving 9 bases unmatched. CDR3 length: 16 amino acids. The germline V gene has CDR1 KGHSH and CDR2 LQKENI. CDR3 region: CASSVLGQGTADTQYF. CDR3 sequence (DNA): TGTGCCAGCTCAGTTTTGGGACAGGGGACCGCAGATACGCAGTATTTT.

The V gene is TRBV5-1, the J gene TRBJ2-5, with D possibly TRBD1 on 6 matching bases. Germline CDR1 is SGHRS and CDR2 is YFSETQ. Trimming cost V 4 bases and J 1 base, with 11 bases left between them. The CDR3 loop spans 14 amino acids. The CDR3 DNA sequence: TGCGCCAGCAGCCCCCAGGGGAGCCAAGAGACCCAGTACTTC. Amino acids: CASSPQGSQETQYF.

Of note for this clone: The DNA is omitted, as the CDR3 cannot be located on it reliably, and the CDR3 follows TCRdb's listing. The chain is built from TRBV11-1 and TRBJ2-3; the table names TRBD1, a call not compared with the DNA. Both ends counted, the CDR3 spans 15 residues. Germline-derived CDR1 and CDR2 are SGHAT and FQDESV (reference sequence). The CDR3 is CASSSGQASTDTQYF.

The chain joins TRBV9 to TRBJ2-5; D gene unclear. Per the germline V gene, CDR1 is SGDLS and CDR2 is YYNGEE. This CDR3 region has 14 residues. Trimming shortened V by 3 bases and J by 0 bases, and 9 bases separated the two germline ends. The CDR3 here is CASSASQNQETQYF. The CDR3 DNA reads TGTGCCAGCAGCGCCTCACAAAACCAAGAGACCCAGTACTTC.

This chain links TRBV23-1 with TRBJ2-1, with D possibly TRBD2 on 7 matching bases. TRBV23-1 is labeled an ORF, and its function is uncertain. The CDR3 runs 19 residues. V was cut by 7 bases and J by 0 bases, with 25 bases left in between. The CDR3 nucleotides are TGCGCCAGCAAGACGGGGGGCAGCACGAACCCAAGCTCCTACAATGAGCAGTTCTTC. This sequence encodes CASKTGGSTNPSSYNEQFF.

This clone was detected a few times. The gene calls are TRBV5-1 and TRBJ1-2; D is ambiguous. CDR3 length: 14 residues. Germline-derived CDR1 and CDR2 are SGHRS and YFSETQ. Trimming shortened V by 0 bases and J by 8 bases, and 14 bases separated the two germline ends. The CDR3 protein is CASSLDGPPQGYTF. The DNA for the CDR3 is TGCGCCAGCAGCTTGGATGGGCCCCCTCAGGGCTACACCTTC. Supplemented by reference TRBV5-1 and TRBJ1-2, the full variable domain reads KAGVTQTPRYLIKTRGQQVTLSCSPISGHRSVSWYQQTPGQGLQFLFEYFSETQRNKGNFPGRFSGRQFSNSRSEMNVSTLELGDSALYLCASSLDGPPQGYTFGSGTRLTVV.

The CDR3 DNA reads as TGTGCCAGCTCACCACCGGTGCACAGGGGGTCAGCTTTCTTT. Protein sequence: CASSPPVHRGSAFF. The chain combines TRBV18 with TRBJ1-1; TRBD1 matches 8 bases. Unmatched junction bases numbered 7, after V lost 0 bases and J lost 10 bases. This CDR3 comprises 14 residues. Germline V gene sequence: CDR1 KGHSH, CDR2 LQKENI.

V usage is TRBV15 and J usage is TRBJ1-5; possibly TRBD1 for D (6 bases). V lost 0 bases, J lost 4 bases, and 10 bases lay in between. The length of the CDR3 is 15 residues. Germline V gene lookup returns CDR1 LNHNV and CDR2 YYDKDF (reference sequence). The CDR3 nucleotides are TGTGCCACCAGCAGAGACAGGGGAACAAATCAGCCCCAGCATTTT. This sequence encodes CATSRDRGTNQPQHF. The full variable domain, completed using reference TRBV15 and TRBJ1-5, is DAMVIQNPRYQVTQFGKPVTLSCSQTLNHNVMYWYQQKSSQAPKLLFHYYDKDFNNEADTPDNFQSRRPNTSFCFLDIRSPGLGDTAMYLCATSRDRGTNQPQHFGDGTRLSIL.

CDR3 in amino acids: CASSSSEAIYNEQFF. In DNA, the CDR3 is TGTGCCAGCAGCTCCAGCGAGGCGATCTACAATGAGCAGTTCTTC. The rearrangement links TRBV5-6 to TRBJ2-1; D unclear. CDR1 and CDR2 from the germline V gene are SGHDT and YYEEEE. V dropped 3 bases and J dropped 3 bases, with 13 bases sitting between them. The CDR3 has 15 residues.